Presented here are 10 T cell receptor beta chains from one specimen sequenced in a study of T cells in tuberculosis. Time point described: new active TB diagnosis, blood taken before or within 7 days of starting treatment. Generated by immunoSEQ multiplex PCR, the TCRdb table keeps only in-frame clones and is missing some. The sample carries about 34,000 clones, roughly 93% recorded once. Sequencing used PBMCs, obtained at tuberculosis diagnosis. The receptors stem from an adult with tuberculosis.

The chain carries TRBV6-5 and TRBJ1-4; D not resolved. Trimming stripped 3 bases from V and 8 bases from J, with 19 bases between. CDR3 length: 16 amino acids. Germline V CDR1 and CDR2: MNHEY, SVGAGI. CDR3: CASSYITAAVGEKLFF. CDR3 in DNA: TGTGCCAGCAGTTATATCACGGCGGCGGTTGGGGAAAAACTGTTTTTT.

CDR3 nucleotide sequence: TGTGCCAGCAGTCGCTGGGGGACAGACGGCTACGAGCAGTACTTC. This sequence encodes CASSRWGTDGYEQYF. The chain combines TRBV28 with TRBJ2-7; the match to TRBD1 covers 7 bases. Germline loops: CDR1 MDHEN, CDR2 SYDVKM. Trimming cost V 5 bases and J 3 bases; bases outside gene matches: 10. The CDR3 spans 15 residues.

This chain uses TRBV2 with TRBJ1-5; weak D call: TRBD1 (6 bases). Trimming took off 6 bases at V and 6 bases at J, with 12 bases between the two ends. The V gene's germline CDR1 is SNHLY and CDR2 FYNNEI. This CDR3 is built from 13 residues. The CDR3 DNA is TGTGCCAGCAGAGGGGGTTATGGTCAGCCCCAGCATTTT. This sequence encodes CASRGGYGQPQHF.

The gene calls are TRBV10-3 and TRBJ2-1; TRBD2 agrees at 8 bases. V gave up 4 bases and J gave up 6 bases; unmatched junction bases: 5. This CDR3 is 14 amino acids long. From germline, CDR1 is ENHRY and CDR2 SYGVKD. CDR3 in amino acids: CAISVGLAGNEQFF. The CDR3 region has the DNA TGTGCCATCAGTGTAGGGCTAGCGGGCAATGAGCAGTTCTTC.

The chain couples TRBV2 to TRBJ2-7, with D possibly matching TRBD2 (6 bases). Germline V CDR1 and CDR2: SNHLY, FYNNEI. With 8 bases removed from V and 7 bases from J, the gap between germline ends came to 9 bases. This CDR3 is 10 amino acids long. In DNA, the CDR3 is TGTGCCAGCGGGGGGATAGAGCAGTACTTC. Translated, it gives CASGGIEQYF.

The chain carries TRBV19 and TRBJ1-4; 7 bases map to TRBD1. The CDR3 contains 15 residues. Germline V gene sequence: CDR1 LNHDA, CDR2 SQIVND (reference sequence). With 5 bases clipped from V and 5 bases from J, the junction kept 8 bases outside the gene matches. The CDR3 bases are TGTGCCAGTAGTCCGAGACAGGGATTAAATGAAAAACTGTTTTTT. It is translated as CASSPRQGLNEKLFF.

The CDR3 protein is CASTLDASGRVKERETQYF. The DNA of the CDR3 is TGTGCCAGCACATTGGATGCTAGCGGGAGGGTTAAAGAGCGAGAGACCCAGTACTTC. This rearrangement joins TRBV7-9 to TRBJ2-5, with 12 bases that match TRBD2. Germline V CDR1 and CDR2: SEHNR, FQNEAQ (reference sequence). This CDR3 comprises 19 residues. J lost 4 bases, V lost 7 bases, and 19 bases had no gene match.

V usage is TRBV5-1 and J usage is TRBJ2-2; 12 bases are a match to TRBD2. This CDR3 has 19 amino acids. Germline assignment: CDR1 SGHRS and CDR2 YFSETQ. The V gene end was trimmed by 4 bases and the J gene end by 1 base; junction bases not matched to a gene: 11. CDR3 in DNA: TGCGCCAGCAGCCCACGACTAGCGGGAGCCCCCGGGAACACCGGGGAGCTGTTTTTT. As protein: CASSPRLAGAPGNTGELFF.

The rearrangement links TRBV28 to TRBJ1-2; 9 bases agree with TRBD1. Germline values: CDR1 MDHEN, CDR2 SYDVKM. V was pared by 6 bases and J by 8 bases, with 10 bases of the junction left unmatched. This CDR3 spans 14 amino acids. As DNA, the CDR3 is TGTGCCAGCAGCCTCGGACAGGGGATTGGAGGCTACACCTTC. Its protein is CASSLGQGIGGYTF.

This CDR3 is CASSRQGTHTEAFF. The CDR3 nucleotides are TGTGCCAGCAGTCGCCAGGGGACCCACACTGAAGCTTTCTTT. The chain is built from TRBV27 and TRBJ1-1, with D possibly TRBD1 on 6 matching bases. Germline V lookup: CDR1 MNHEY, CDR2 SMNVEV (reference sequence). This CDR3 region has 14 residues. V was shortened by 5 bases and J by 3 bases, with 13 bases between the two germline ends.